The next 6 T cell receptor beta chains were all read from a single sample in a study of glioma-infiltrating T cells after dendritic cell vaccination. Documented time point: after dendritic cell vaccination, including at tumor progression/relapse. The repertoire was sequenced with immunoSEQ multiplex PCR; TCRdb's copy has only in-frame clones and lacks some. The sample shows around 87,000 clones, roughly four fifths of them seen only once. Material: blood, obtained after dendritic cell vaccination. These receptors all come from a human donor with glioblastoma.

This chain joins TRBV14 and TRBJ2-5; D not certain. V dropped 6 bases and J dropped 4 bases, with 15 bases sitting between them. The length of the CDR3 is 14 residues. The germline V gene encodes CDR1 SGHDN and CDR2 FVKESK. The DNA for the CDR3 is TGTGCCAGCAGTCCCAGAGGCGGATTAGAGACCCAGTACTTC. Its protein is CASSPRGGLETQYF. The variable domain in full, with the rest retrieved from reference TRBV14 and TRBJ2-5, is EAGVTQFPSHSVIEKGQTVTLRCDPISGHDNLYWYRRVMGKEIKFLLHFVKESKQDESGMPNNRFLAERTGGTYSTLKVQPAELEDSGVYFCASSPRGGLETQYFGPGTRLLVL.

The chain joins TRBV4-2 to TRBJ1-2; 7 nucleotides match TRBD1. V lost 1 base and J lost 0; bases outside the gene matches: 5. Germline CDR1 and CDR2: LGHNA and YNFKEQ. The CDR3 contains 16 residues. The CDR3 coding sequence is TGTGCCAGCAGCCAAGTAAGACAGGGCTCTAACTATGGCTACACCTTC. Amino acids: CASSQVRQGSNYGYTF.

The chain joins TRBV6-6 to TRBJ2-1, with 7 bases fitting TRBD1. Trimming at V came to 6 bases and at J to 5 bases, leaving 1 base not matched to a gene. Germline-derived CDR1 and CDR2 are MNHNY and SVGAGI (reference sequence). CDR3 length: 12 residues. The CDR3 DNA follows: TGTGCCAGCAGGACAGGGAACAATGAGCAGTTCTTC. This codes for CASRTGNNEQFF.

V and J are TRBV5-8 and TRBJ2-3; the match to TRBD1 covers 8 bases. The germline V gene has CDR1 SGHTS and CDR2 YDEGEE. V lost 2 bases, J lost 1 base, and 3 bases stayed unmatched. The CDR3 extends over 15 amino acids. The CDR3 sequence is CASSLGQGGTDTQYF. The CDR3 DNA sequence: TGTGCCAGCAGCTTAGGACAGGGAGGCACAGATACGCAGTATTTT.

The CDR3 loop is CASSRTGLNGYTF. CDR3 coding DNA: TGTGCCAGTAGTCGGACAGGGTTAAACGGCTACACCTTC. The chain employs TRBV19 and TRBJ1-2; 8 bases fit TRBD1. V lost 5 bases, J lost 8 bases, and 7 bases stayed unmatched. This CDR3 has 13 amino acids. The germline gives CDR1 LNHDA, CDR2 SQIVND (reference sequence).

The chain is built from TRBV4-1 and TRBJ1-2; 8 bases align to TRBD1. CDR3 length: 17 residues. V was clipped by 5 bases and J by 6 bases; unmatched bases: 17. Germline assignment: CDR1 MGHRA and CDR2 YSYEKL. The CDR3, as DNA: TGCGCCAGCAGCTACGAATCAGGAAACGACAGGGGTGATGGCTACACCTTC. Its translation: CASSYESGNDRGDGYTF.